One sample yielded the 8 T cell receptor beta chains listed below, sequenced in a study of OX40 agonist ivuxolimab in advanced cancers. Some clones are missing from TCRdb's copy, which holds only in-frame ones; the method was immunoSEQ multiplex PCR. The sample consists of some 70,000 clones, 80% to 90% of them appearing once. The sample consisted of CD4+ or CD8+ T cells sorted from blood, taken in a trial of the OX40 agonist ivuxolimab. These receptors all stem from an adult with an advanced solid tumor such as melanoma, head and neck, liver or kidney cancer.

The chain carries TRBV11-2 and TRBJ1-2, with a tentative D call TRBD1 (5 bases). Germline CDR1 SGHAT, CDR2 FQNNGV. CDR3 length: 15 amino acids. V was pared by 4 bases and J by 1 base, with 13 bases between. CDR3 amino acids: CASSSSPTVNYGYTF. For the CDR3, the DNA is TGTGCCAGCAGCTCTTCCCCGACAGTTAACTATGGCTACACCTTC.

This chain uses TRBV6-6 with TRBJ1-1; tentative D call: TRBD1 (6 bases). CDR3 size: 15 residues. The germline V and J ends were trimmed by 8 bases and 0 bases, with 16 bases remaining between them. The germline V gene has CDR1 MNHNY and CDR2 SVGAGI (reference sequence). The CDR3 spells CASRIQGTLNTEAFF. The CDR3 DNA follows: TGTGCCAGCCGCATACAGGGAACTTTGAACACTGAAGCTTTCTTT.

V gene TRBV18 combines with J gene TRBJ2-7; D may match TRBD1 or TRBD2 (5 bases each). In germline, CDR1 is KGHSH, CDR2 LQKENI. The V end was cut by 1 base, the J end by 5 bases, with 9 bases between. The CDR3 is made up of 13 amino acids. The CDR3, as DNA: TGTGCCAGCTCACCACTGAGAGGGGACGAGCAGTACTTC. This translates into CASSPLRGDEQYF.

This clone occurred once. The genes are TRBV6-5 and TRBJ2-7; the match to TRBD1 covers 7 bases. Germline V CDR1 and CDR2: MNHEY, SVGAGI. The CDR3 runs to 14 residues. After removal of 2 bases from V and 0 bases from J, the junction contained 1 base not matched to a gene. CDR3 bases: TGTGCCAGCAGTTACGGGGACAGCTCCTACGAGCAGTACTTC. It translates to CASSYGDSSYEQYF.

The rearrangement links TRBV19 to TRBJ2-1, with a possible D match to TRBD2 (5 bases). Germline CDR1 reads LNHDA; CDR2 reads SQIVND (reference sequence). The CDR3 is made up of 13 amino acids. V was pared by 6 bases and J by 0 bases, with 6 bases between. The CDR3 region is CASRADSYNEQFF. CDR3 in DNA: TGTGCCAGTAGAGCGGACTCCTACAATGAGCAGTTCTTC.

Comment on this clone: The germline gene is not matched at one end of the junction; a read error may be the cause. The V gene is TRBV11-2, the J gene TRBJ1-2; a weak D match, TRBD1 (5 bases). Germline loops: CDR1 SGHAT, CDR2 FQNNGV. The CDR3 contains 15 residues. Written as DNA, the CDR3 is TGCGCCAGCAGCCAAGAAAACAGGAGGGTCTATGGCTACACCTTC. It codes for CASSQENRRVYGYTF.

This sequence joins TRBV7-2 and TRBJ1-4, with D perhaps TRBD1 (5 bases). This CDR3 has 14 amino acids. CDR1 SGHTA and CDR2 FQGNSA come from the germline V gene. V was pared by 4 bases and J by 4 bases, with 10 bases between. CDR3 coding DNA: TGTGCCAGCAGCTGGGGCAGCATTAATGAAAAACTGTTTTTT. Protein product: CASSWGSINEKLFF.

This clone was seen a single time. The V and J genes are TRBV6-5 and TRBJ1-5, with a tentative D call TRBD1 (5 bases). Trimming shortened V by 2 bases and J by 4 bases, and 9 bases separated the two germline ends. CDR1 is MNHEY, CDR2 SVGAGI, per germline. The CDR3 is 14 residues long. The CDR3 reads CASSYGGGNQPQHF. CDR3 DNA: TGTGCCAGCAGTTACGGGGGTGGAAATCAGCCCCAGCATTTT.